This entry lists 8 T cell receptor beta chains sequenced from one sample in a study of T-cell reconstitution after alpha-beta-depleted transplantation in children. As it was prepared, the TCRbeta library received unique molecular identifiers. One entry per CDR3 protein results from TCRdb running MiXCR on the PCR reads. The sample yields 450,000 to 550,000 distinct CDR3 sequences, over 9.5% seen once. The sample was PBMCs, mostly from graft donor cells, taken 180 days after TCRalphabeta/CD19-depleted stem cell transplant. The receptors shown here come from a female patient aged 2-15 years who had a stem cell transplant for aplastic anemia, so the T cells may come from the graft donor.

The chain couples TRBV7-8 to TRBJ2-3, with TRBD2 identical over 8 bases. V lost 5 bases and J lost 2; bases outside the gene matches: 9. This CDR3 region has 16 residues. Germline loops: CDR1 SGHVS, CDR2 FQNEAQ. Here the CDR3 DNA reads TGTGCCAGCAGCCCCCCAGGCGGGAGGCCCACAGATACGCAGTATTTT. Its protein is CASSPPGGRPTDTQYF.

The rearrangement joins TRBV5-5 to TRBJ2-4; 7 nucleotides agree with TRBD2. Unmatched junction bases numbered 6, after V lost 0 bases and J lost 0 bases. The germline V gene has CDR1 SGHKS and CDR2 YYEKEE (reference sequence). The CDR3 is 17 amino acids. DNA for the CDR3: TGTGCCAGCAGCTTGGAAATCGGGAGGCTAGCCAAAAACATTCAGTACTTC. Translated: CASSLEIGRLAKNIQYF.

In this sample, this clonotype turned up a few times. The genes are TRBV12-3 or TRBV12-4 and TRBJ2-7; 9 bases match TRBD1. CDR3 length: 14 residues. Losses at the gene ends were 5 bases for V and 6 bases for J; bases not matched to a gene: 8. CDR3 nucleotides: TGTGCCAGCAGTGTCCGGGACAGGGTTAGCGAGCAGTACTTC. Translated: CASSVRDRVSEQYF.

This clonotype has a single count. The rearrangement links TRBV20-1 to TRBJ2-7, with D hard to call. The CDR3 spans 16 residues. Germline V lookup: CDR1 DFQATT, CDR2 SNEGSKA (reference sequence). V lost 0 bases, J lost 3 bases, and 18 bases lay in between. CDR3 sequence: CSARDNRVRPLYEQYF. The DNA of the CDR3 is TGCAGTGCTAGAGATAATCGGGTACGGCCTCTCTACGAGCAGTACTTC.

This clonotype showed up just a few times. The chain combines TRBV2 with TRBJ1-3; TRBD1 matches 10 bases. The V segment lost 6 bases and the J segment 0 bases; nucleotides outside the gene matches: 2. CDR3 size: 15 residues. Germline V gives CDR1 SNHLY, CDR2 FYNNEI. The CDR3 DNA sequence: TGTGCCAGCAGCGGACAGGGGGTCTCTGGAAACACCATATATTTT. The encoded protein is CASSGQGVSGNTIYF.

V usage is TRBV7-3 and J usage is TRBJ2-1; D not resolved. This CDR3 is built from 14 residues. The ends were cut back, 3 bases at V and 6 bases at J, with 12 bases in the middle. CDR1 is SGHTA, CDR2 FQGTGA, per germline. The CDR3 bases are TGTGCCAGCAGCTTGCCCCCCCGAACCAATGAGCAGTTCTTC. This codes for CASSLPPRTNEQFF.

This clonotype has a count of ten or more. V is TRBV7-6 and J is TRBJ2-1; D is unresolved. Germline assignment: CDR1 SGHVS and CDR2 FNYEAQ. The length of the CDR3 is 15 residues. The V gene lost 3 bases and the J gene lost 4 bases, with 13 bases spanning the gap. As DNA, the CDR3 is TGTGCCAGCAGCTTTGGTTTAGGACCGTACAATGAGCAGTTCTTC. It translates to CASSFGLGPYNEQFF.

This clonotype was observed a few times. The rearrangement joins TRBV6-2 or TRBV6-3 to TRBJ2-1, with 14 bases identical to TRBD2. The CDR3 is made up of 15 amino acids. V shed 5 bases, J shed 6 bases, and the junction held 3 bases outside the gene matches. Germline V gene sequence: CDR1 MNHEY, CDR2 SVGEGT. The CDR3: CASSQTSGRANEQFF. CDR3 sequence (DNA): TGTGCCAGCAGTCAGACTAGCGGGAGGGCCAATGAGCAGTTCTTC.